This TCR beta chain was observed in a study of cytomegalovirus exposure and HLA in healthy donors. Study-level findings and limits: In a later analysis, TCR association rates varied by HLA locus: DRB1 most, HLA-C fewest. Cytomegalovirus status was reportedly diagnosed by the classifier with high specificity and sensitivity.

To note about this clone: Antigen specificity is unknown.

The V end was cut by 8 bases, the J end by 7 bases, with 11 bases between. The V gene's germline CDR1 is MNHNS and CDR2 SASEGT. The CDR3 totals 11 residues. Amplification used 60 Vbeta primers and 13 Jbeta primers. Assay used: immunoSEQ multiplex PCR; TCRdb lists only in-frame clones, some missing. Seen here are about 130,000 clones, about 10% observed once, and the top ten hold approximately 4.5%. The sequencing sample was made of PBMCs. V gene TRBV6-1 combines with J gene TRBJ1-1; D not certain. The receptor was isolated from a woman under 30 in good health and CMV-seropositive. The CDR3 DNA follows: TGTGCCAGCGGAGTAGGTGGTGAAGCTTTCTTT. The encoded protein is CASGVGGEAFF.